This T cell receptor (beta chain) was recorded in a study of blood T cell repertoires in COVID-19. Overall study: Whether acute or convalescent, the COVID-19 samples came from the United States, Italy and Spain. Nucleic acid was either cDNA or gDNA, and it came from T cells, B-cell-depleted T cells, or PBMCs.

As originally analysed: Reference gene primers were amplified, and this amplification served to estimate nucleated cell counts. Some clones are missing from TCRdb's copy, which holds only in-frame ones; the method was immunoSEQ multiplex PCR. V, J and clone size reflect that table, while D and trimming were determined from the DNA. Of about 80,000 clones detected, roughly 78% appear once; the ten largest clones hold roughly 38%. Trimming pared 2 bases from V and 4 bases from J, leaving 15 bases between. Looked up from germline, CDR1 is KGHSH and CDR2 is LQKENI. The CDR3 has 16 residues. The origin of this receptor is a man between 60 and 75 years old with COVID-19, enrolled during active disease. The chain recombines TRBV18 with TRBJ2-1; D might be TRBD2 (6 bases). Sequences were obtained from peripheral blood. Here the CDR3 DNA reads TGTGCCAGCTCACCAGAGGCGGGGTCGGGGTACAATGAGCAGTTCTTC. It encodes CASSPEAGSGYNEQFF.